This T cell receptor (beta chain) is drawn from a study of T cell responses to AZD1222 COVID-19 vaccine. Study outcomes and limitations: Donors were chiefly white British, with a greater number of females, and clonal diversity was perhaps underestimated. The span of vaccine-associated CD4 TCRs extended across spike, with dominance at 160-218 and 743-854. Only a handful of individuals given AZD1222 were seropositive at baseline. A reported finding is that nearly half of spike-specific TCRs target unmutated variant regions.

Germline values: CDR1 LNHDA, CDR2 SQIVND (reference sequence). CDR3 length: 15 amino acids. V was trimmed by 3 bases and J by 3 bases, leaving 12 bases between them. To note about this clone: The antigen remains unidentified.

Method: immunoSEQ multiplex PCR; TCRdb's copy keeps in-frame clones and lacks some. The sample includes under 150,000 clones, roughly nine tenths seen only once; the top ten take 9.3%. The V call is TRBV19, the J call TRBJ1-5; D is perhaps TRBD1 (6 bases). The sequence was collected from an adult who received the AZD1222 COVID-19 vaccine. Sequencing was performed on peripheral blood, taken 28 days after the second AZD1222 dose. CDR3 protein: CASSMKTGNNQPQHF. The DNA of the CDR3 is TGTGCCAGTAGTATGAAAACAGGGAACAATCAGCCCCAGCATTTT.